The rows below give T cell receptor beta chains drawn from one sample of a study of CD8 T cells in ankylosing spondylitis. TCRdb ran MiXCR on the 5' RACE reads and lists one entry per CDR3 protein. The repertoire has roughly 86,000 distinct CDR3 sequences, 7.5% to 9% of them found once; the top ten carry approximately 4.6%. Sequencing input: blood, either unsorted or a sorted T cell fraction (not recorded which). The receptors were gathered from a male donor with ankylosing spondylitis or in good health (not recorded which). The CDR3 runs from the conserved cysteine through the conserved F or W. The order of the fields is V gene, clone size, J gene, D gene, CDR3 DNA, CDR3 protein. D genes are given only for firm matches. The listing skips clone size in some rows; elsewhere it reads once, few, many or a size class.

v_call: TRBV7-7; clone_size: .; j_call: TRBJ2-7; d_call: .; cdr3_nt: TGTGCTAGCAGCCGTACTCCGAGGGGAGAGCAGTACTTC; cdr3_aa: CASSRTPRGEQYF
v_call: TRBV28; clone_size: .; j_call: TRBJ2-5; d_call: .; cdr3_nt: TGTGCCAGCAAGATTGGGCTACAAGAGACCCAGTACTTC; cdr3_aa: CASKIGLQETQYF
v_call: TRBV15; clone_size: medium-sized; j_call: TRBJ2-7; d_call: .; cdr3_nt: TGTGCCACCAGCAGGGCCGCGGTCCCTGGACGCGAGCAGTACTTC; cdr3_aa: CATSRAAVPGREQYF
v_call: TRBV20-1; clone_size: many; j_call: TRBJ2-2; d_call: .; cdr3_nt: TGCAGTGCTAGACAGGGGTGGACCGGGGAGCTGTTTTTT; cdr3_aa: CSARQGWTGELFF
v_call: TRBV5-1; clone_size: many; j_call: TRBJ2-3; d_call: .; cdr3_nt: TGCGCCAGCAGCGGCAGCCGTCAAGATACGCAGTATTTT; cdr3_aa: CASSGSRQDTQYF
v_call: TRBV21-1; clone_size: many; j_call: TRBJ2-7; d_call: .; cdr3_nt: TGTGCCAGCAGCCGGGACAAAAACTACGAGCAGTACTTC; cdr3_aa: CASSRDKNYEQYF
v_call: TRBV20-1; clone_size: many; j_call: TRBJ1-5; d_call: .; cdr3_nt: TGCAGTGCTAGAGATGGGAGGGACCCAGGAGTCAATCAGCCCCAGCATTTT; cdr3_aa: CSARDGRDPGVNQPQHF
v_call: TRBV28; clone_size: many; j_call: TRBJ2-7; d_call: .; cdr3_nt: TGTGCCAGCAGTTTAGGGATGGTGAGCTCCTACGAGCAGTACTTC; cdr3_aa: CASSLGMVSSYEQYF
v_call: TRBV12-3/TRBV12-4; clone_size: many; j_call: TRBJ2-5; d_call: .; cdr3_nt: TGTGCCAGCAGTTTCTCCCACCGTAGGACAGTATGGGGCCAAGAGACCCAGTACTTC; cdr3_aa: CASSFSHRRTVWGQETQYF
v_call: TRBV18; clone_size: .; j_call: TRBJ2-4; d_call: .; cdr3_nt: TGTGCCAGCTCACCCGGGACACCGAAAAACATTCAGTACTTC; cdr3_aa: CASSPGTPKNIQYF
v_call: TRBV6-6; clone_size: .; j_call: TRBJ1-2; d_call: .; cdr3_nt: TGTGGCAGCAGTTCCCCACAGGGCGCTAACTATGGCTACACCTTC; cdr3_aa: CGSSSPQGANYGYTF
v_call: TRBV27; clone_size: many; j_call: TRBJ2-3; d_call: TRBD2; cdr3_nt: TGTGCCAGCAGTTCCGTAGCGGGGTTTACCCTCGGCACAGATACGCAGTATTTT; cdr3_aa: CASSSVAGFTLGTDTQYF
v_call: TRBV7-9; clone_size: .; j_call: TRBJ1-2; d_call: .; cdr3_nt: TGTGCCAGCAGCGGCTTGACTGGTTATGGCTACACCTTC; cdr3_aa: CASSGLTGYGYTF
v_call: TRBV6-1; clone_size: many; j_call: TRBJ1-6; d_call: TRBD1; cdr3_nt: TGTGCCAGCAGAAGACAGGGGGCGAATTCACCCCTCCACTTT; cdr3_aa: CASRRQGANSPLHF
v_call: TRBV12-3/TRBV12-4; clone_size: many; j_call: TRBJ2-3; d_call: .; cdr3_nt: TGTGCCAGCAGTGTGGATATAGGGCCAGATACGCAGTATTTT; cdr3_aa: CASSVDIGPDTQYF
v_call: TRBV6-5; clone_size: many; j_call: TRBJ2-1; d_call: .; cdr3_nt: TGTGCCAGCAGTTACTCATGGGATAAGGGCAATGAGCAGTTCTTC; cdr3_aa: CASSYSWDKGNEQFF
v_call: TRBV5-6; clone_size: many; j_call: TRBJ2-1; d_call: .; cdr3_nt: TGTGCCAGCAGCTCTACCGACAGAATCTCCTACAATGAGCAGTTCTTC; cdr3_aa: CASSSTDRISYNEQFF
v_call: TRBV10-2; clone_size: many; j_call: TRBJ2-7; d_call: .; cdr3_nt: TGCGCCAGCAGTGAAGGGATCACCTACGAGCAGTACTTC; cdr3_aa: CASSEGITYEQYF
v_call: TRBV30; clone_size: many; j_call: TRBJ1-2; d_call: .; cdr3_nt: TGTGCCTGGAGTGCGGACAGAGACTATGGCTACACCTTC; cdr3_aa: CAWSADRDYGYTF
v_call: TRBV24-1; clone_size: .; j_call: TRBJ2-3; d_call: TRBD1; cdr3_nt: TGTGCCACCAGTGATTCGGGACAGGAAATCGCAGATACGCAGTATTTT; cdr3_aa: CATSDSGQEIADTQYF
v_call: TRBV19; clone_size: many; j_call: TRBJ2-1; d_call: TRBD2; cdr3_nt: TGTGCCAGTAATTTGGCGGGGGGCTCCTACAATGAGCAGTTCTTC; cdr3_aa: CASNLAGGSYNEQFF
v_call: TRBV21-1; clone_size: .; j_call: TRBJ2-7; d_call: .; cdr3_nt: TGTGCCAGCAGCAAAACGGGACTAGCGATCTCCTACGAGCAGTACTTC; cdr3_aa: CASSKTGLAISYEQYF
v_call: TRBV5-1; clone_size: many; j_call: TRBJ2-5; d_call: .; cdr3_nt: TGCGCCAGCAGCTTGTCACGGCTCGAGACCCAGTACTTC; cdr3_aa: CASSLSRLETQYF
v_call: TRBV7-9; clone_size: .; j_call: TRBJ1-4; d_call: .; cdr3_nt: TGTGCCAGCAGCCCTTTGATTGAAAATGAAAAACTGTTTTTT; cdr3_aa: CASSPLIENEKLFF
v_call: TRBV15; clone_size: many; j_call: TRBJ2-7; d_call: TRBD2; cdr3_nt: TGTGCCACCAGCAGAGATCCGGGACTAGCCCACGAGCAGTACTTC; cdr3_aa: CATSRDPGLAHEQYF
v_call: TRBV6-1; clone_size: .; j_call: TRBJ2-5; d_call: .; cdr3_nt: TGTGCCAGCACCATAGCCCCAGAGACCCAGTACTTC; cdr3_aa: CASTIAPETQYF
v_call: TRBV12-3/TRBV12-4; clone_size: many; j_call: TRBJ2-5; d_call: .; cdr3_nt: TGTGCCAGCAGTTCGACTACCCGCGGGACCCAGTACTTC; cdr3_aa: CASSSTTRGTQYF